This section outlines one TCR beta chain sequence together with its context. No antigen is known for it. The sample originates from a study of cytomegalovirus exposure and HLA in healthy donors. Study conclusions and caveats: Diagnosis of cytomegalovirus status made by the classifier reportedly showed high specificity and sensitivity.

Trimming stripped 6 bases from V and 8 bases from J, with 20 bases between. The CDR3 extends over 16 amino acids. Per germline, CDR1 SGHAT and CDR2 FQNNGV. In the PCR, 60 Vbeta and 13 Jbeta primers were used. Clones were read by immunoSEQ multiplex PCR, and TCRdb kept only the in-frame ones, dropping some. The repertoire holds roughly 160,000 clones, with just under 80% as singletons. This sequence originates from a woman aged 45-60 years in good health and CMV-seropositive. The chain couples TRBV11-2 to TRBJ1-6; maybe TRBD1 (5 bases). Sequencing input: PBMCs. DNA for the CDR3: TGTGCCAGCAGACTAGCTTCGGGCGCCAGGGATTCACCCCTCCACTTT. It specifies CASRLASGARDSPLHF.